This paragraph covers one T cell receptor beta chain sequence. The antigen remains undetermined. Germline loops: CDR1 SGHTA, CDR2 FQGTGA. Trimming pared 0 bases from V and 5 bases from J, leaving 13 bases between. The CDR3 has 15 residues. The data were taken from a study of cytomegalovirus exposure and HLA in healthy donors. Findings and caveats of the study: Reports state that TCR beta sequences accurately predicted most subjects' HLA-A and HLA-B alleles. Later analysis associated a missense DCLRE1C variant with TCR beta V- and J-gene trimming. It was in a later analysis that TCR association rates were seen to vary by HLA locus, highest for DRB1 and lowest for HLA-C. The study flagged approximately 180 TCR beta chains as cytomegalovirus-associated.

13 Jbeta primers and 60 Vbeta primers were used for the PCR. The repertoire was sequenced with immunoSEQ multiplex PCR; TCRdb's copy has only in-frame clones and lacks some. Its table lists some 200,000 clones. This sequence joins TRBV7-3 and TRBJ2-5; tentative D call: TRBD2 (5 bases). The receptor was derived from a boy aged 5 to 17 in good health and CMV-seronegative. The material sequenced was PBMCs. This CDR3 reads CASSLTPEGLETQYF. The DNA for the CDR3 is TGTGCCAGCAGCTTAACCCCAGAGGGTTTGGAGACCCAGTACTTC. The full variable domain, completed using reference TRBV7-3 and TRBJ2-5, is GAGVSQTPSNKVTEKGKYVELRCDPISGHTALYWYRQSLGQGPEFLIYFQGTGAADDSGLPNDRFFAVRPEGSVSTLKIQRTERGDSAVYLCASSLTPEGLETQYFGPGTRLLVL.